This TCR beta chain was observed in a study of blood T cell repertoires in COVID-19. Study in general: T cells, B-cell-depleted T cells, or PBMCs supplied cDNA or gDNA.

Participants were placed into cohorts based on the clinical history they reported. Only in-frame clones appear in the TCRdb table, and some are missing; sequencing was by immunoSEQ multiplex PCR. Here the sample spans fewer than 250,000 clones, roughly 88% being singletons. Turning to this clone: Germline and junction disagree at one end, which may indicate a read error.

Sequenced input: PBMCs or T cells enriched from blood (not recorded which). This clonotype was sampled from a woman in her 50s who had recovered from COVID-19.

This chain's CDR3 is CASSLRLFTGELFF. DNA for the CDR3: TGTGCTAGCAGCTTGCGCTTGTTCACCGGGGAGCTGTTTTTT. The chain uses TRBV7-7 and TRBJ2-2; D call uncertain. Per germline, CDR1 SSHAT and CDR2 FNYEAQ (reference sequence). CDR3 size: 14 residues.